What follows are 9 T cell receptor beta chains derived from one specimen sequenced in a study of blood T cell repertoires in COVID-19. Sequenced by immunoSEQ multiplex PCR; TCRdb stores in-frame clones only, minus some. This table has 300,000 to 450,000 clones, approximately 88% appearing once. Sample: peripheral blood. The receptor source for this set is a woman in her 30s with COVID-19, enrolled during active disease.

J is TRBJ2-5 and V is TRBV11-1; 8 bases match TRBD1. CDR1 is SGHAT, CDR2 FQDESV, per germline (reference sequence). The CDR3 runs 16 residues. With V trimmed by 5 bases and J by 0 bases, 8 bases remained unmatched. This CDR3 reads CASSLQTGANQETQYF. CDR3 nucleotides: TGTGCCAGCAGCCTCCAGACAGGGGCGAACCAAGAGACCCAGTACTTC. Complete variable domain (other parts from reference TRBV11-1 and TRBJ2-5): EAEVAQSPRYKITEKSQAVAFWCDPISGHATLYWYRQILGQGPELLVQFQDESVVDDSQLPKDRFSAERLKGVDSTLKIQPAELGDSAMYLCASSLQTGANQETQYFGPGTRLLVL.

The J gene is TRBJ2-7, the V gene TRBV3-1 (or the pseudogene TRBV3-2); no clear D. Trimming left V 0 bases short and J 2 bases short, with 8 bases between. Germline CDR1 reads LGHDT; CDR2 reads YNNKEL (reference sequence). The CDR3 covers 14 residues. The CDR3 here is CASSQEHGPYEQYF. CDR3 coding DNA: TGTGCCAGCAGCCAAGAACATGGCCCCTACGAGCAGTACTTC.

This chain joins TRBV16 and TRBJ1-1; D remains ambiguous. The V and J ends lost 1 base and 1 base respectively, with 7 bases between them. Germline V CDR1 and CDR2: KGHSY, FQNENV. CDR3 length: 14 residues. The CDR3, as DNA: TGTGCCAGCAGCCAATTCGAGGCGAACACTGAAGCTTTCTTT. Translated: CASSQFEANTEAFF.

The chain is built from TRBV12-3 or TRBV12-4 and TRBJ1-2; D may be TRBD1 (5 bases). Trimming shortened V by 3 bases and J by 8 bases, and 10 bases separated the two germline ends. This CDR3 is built from 12 residues. The CDR3 sequence is CASSFLGVGYTF. The CDR3 coding sequence is TGTGCCAGCAGTTTTTTAGGGGTCGGCTACACCTTC.

The CDR3 loop is CASSQDFRREVELFF. CDR3 in DNA: TGCGCCAGCAGCCAAGATTTTCGAAGGGAGGTCGAACTGTTTTTT. The chain has TRBV4-3 and TRBJ2-2, with D possibly TRBD2 on 6 matching bases. The CDR3 sequence is 15 residues long. Germline assignment: CDR1 LGHNA and CDR2 YSLEER. V was shortened by 0 bases and J by 14 bases, with 19 bases between the two germline ends.

The gene calls are TRBV15 and TRBJ2-1; maybe TRBD2 (7 bases). CDR1 LNHNV and CDR2 YYDKDF come from the germline V gene (reference sequence). CDR3 length: 15 amino acids. V lost 9 bases and J 2 bases, leaving 17 bases between the germline ends. CDR3 loop: CATEFGGGTYNEQFF. CDR3 bases: TGTGCCACAGAATTTGGCGGGGGCACCTACAATGAGCAGTTCTTC.

This chain uses TRBV7-9 with TRBJ1-2; no reliable D call. From germline, CDR1 is SEHNR and CDR2 FQNEAQ (reference sequence). This CDR3 contains 17 residues. The V gene lost 3 bases and the J gene lost 4 bases, with 21 bases spanning the gap. CDR3 region: CASSFRGMPPFGYGYTF. For the CDR3, the DNA is TGTGCCAGCAGCTTTCGAGGGATGCCACCCTTTGGCTATGGCTACACCTTC.

This sequence joins TRBV11-3 and TRBJ1-3; D remains ambiguous. Germline-derived CDR1 and CDR2 are SGHNT and YENEEA. Trimming took off 6 bases at V and 3 bases at J, with 6 bases between the two ends. The CDR3 is 12 residues long. In nucleotides, the CDR3 is TGTGCCAGCAGTTTCATTGGAAACACCATATATTTT. The encoded protein is CASSFIGNTIYF.

The rearrangement joins TRBV7-9 to TRBJ1-4; no firm D call. Trimming stripped 5 bases from V and 0 bases from J, with 16 bases between. The germline CDR1 and CDR2 sequences are SEHNR and FQNEAQ (reference sequence). This CDR3 has 17 residues. The CDR3 spells CASSPSGQAATNEKLFF. The CDR3 coding sequence is TGTGCCAGCAGCCCCTCTGGGCAGGCTGCAACTAATGAAAAACTGTTTTTT.